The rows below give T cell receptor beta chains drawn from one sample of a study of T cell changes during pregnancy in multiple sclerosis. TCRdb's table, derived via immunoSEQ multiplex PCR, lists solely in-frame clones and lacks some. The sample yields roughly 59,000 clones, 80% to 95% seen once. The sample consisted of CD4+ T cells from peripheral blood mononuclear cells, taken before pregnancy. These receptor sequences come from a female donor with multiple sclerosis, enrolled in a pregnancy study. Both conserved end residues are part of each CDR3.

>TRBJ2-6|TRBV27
CASSQNSAGANVLTF
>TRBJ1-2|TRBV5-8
CASSLAGGVGYTF
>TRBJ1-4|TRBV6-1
CASSELGAANEKLFF
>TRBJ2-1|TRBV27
CASSLGPDNYNEQFF
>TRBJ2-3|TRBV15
CATSRDKPGLAGGFGTDTQYF
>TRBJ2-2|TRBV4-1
CASSQEVIRRGGTGELFF
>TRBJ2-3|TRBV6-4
CASREAGTAADTQYF
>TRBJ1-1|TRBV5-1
CASSGKGQGNRNTEAFF
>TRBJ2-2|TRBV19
CASRLAGSNTGELFF
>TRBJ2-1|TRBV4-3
CASSQDPSGFAEQFF
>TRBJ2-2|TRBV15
CATSSLGTVNTGELFF
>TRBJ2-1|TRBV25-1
CASSLRQGMNEQFF
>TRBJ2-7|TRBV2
CASSQDSFQQYF
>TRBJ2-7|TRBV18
CASSQQGGGEQYF
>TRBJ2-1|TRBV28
CASSSDRVPVFPNEQFF
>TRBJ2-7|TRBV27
CASSSNYEQYF
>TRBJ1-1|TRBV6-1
CASSGGPNRGAFF
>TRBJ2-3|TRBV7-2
CASSPSGQGTDTQYF
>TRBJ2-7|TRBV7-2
CASSSGGGRVNEQYF
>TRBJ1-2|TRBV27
CASSSGRPAWSYGYTF
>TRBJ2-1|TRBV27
CASSSGRGEFF
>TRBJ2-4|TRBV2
CASTTGRGLAKNIQYF
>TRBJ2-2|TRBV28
CASSLGDINTGELFF
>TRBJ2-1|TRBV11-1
CASSRTSIHNEQFF
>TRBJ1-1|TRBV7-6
CASSFTGSNTEAFF
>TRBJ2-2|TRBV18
CASSPPTTVGELFF
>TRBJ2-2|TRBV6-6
CASSYSRAGTGELFF
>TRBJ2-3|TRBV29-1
CSVGQISTDTQYF
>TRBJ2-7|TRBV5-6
CASSNSGTYEQYF
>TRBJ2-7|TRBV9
CASSARDYLGGEQYF
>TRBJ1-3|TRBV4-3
CASSPGQGFGNTIYF
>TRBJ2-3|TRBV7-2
CASSSTGGAQYF
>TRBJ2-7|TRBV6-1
CASGQGGSYEQYF
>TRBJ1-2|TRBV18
CASSPTGGPNYGYTF
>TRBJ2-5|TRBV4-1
CASSQEAGGSQLRETQYF
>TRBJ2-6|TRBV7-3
CASSPLSLAGGRSGANVLTF
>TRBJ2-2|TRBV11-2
CASSPGDRTNTGELFF
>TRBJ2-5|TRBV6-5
CASSHDRASAETQYF
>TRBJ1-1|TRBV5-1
CASSPRGGGGAFF
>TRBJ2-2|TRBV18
CASSPRRESGELFF